Each of the 31 T cell receptor beta chains below was sequenced from the same sample in a study of T cell repertoires in cytomegalovirus infection. TCRdb fed the reads into MiXCR, producing one record per CDR3 protein. The repertoire includes hundreds of thousands of distinct CDR3 sequences, around 24% of them detected once, and 8% sits in the top ten. Sequencing input: CD8+ T cells from PBMCs. The receptors stem from a human donor in good health (CMV status not recorded). Some clones in this sample may be carry-over from other donors' samples.

The chain combines TRBV4-1 with TRBJ2-1; no clear D. CDR3 size: 14 residues. Per the germline V gene, CDR1 is MGHRA and CDR2 is YSYEKL. V was cut by 1 base and J by 5 bases, with 9 bases left in between. CDR3 nucleotide sequence: TGCGCCAGCAGCCAAGTGGGCAGCAACAATGAGCAGTTCTTC. This translates into CASSQVGSNNEQFF.

At least ten counts were recorded for this clonotype. The genes are TRBV5-4 and TRBJ2-3; 9 bases align to TRBD1. The V segment lost 3 bases and the J segment 1 base; nucleotides outside the gene matches: 3. CDR3 length equals 15 residues. In germline, CDR1 is SGHNT, CDR2 YYREEE (reference sequence). CDR3 nucleotide sequence: TGTGCCAGCAGCTCCTGGACAGGGGGCACAGATACGCAGTATTTT. Translated: CASSSWTGGTDTQYF.

There are many counts of this clonotype. This chain connects TRBV27 to TRBJ2-2, with TRBD1 as a possible D gene (5 bases). CDR1 and CDR2 (germline): MNHEY, SMNVEV (reference sequence). The CDR3 contains 16 residues. Trimming took off 3 bases at V and 3 bases at J, with 14 bases between the two ends. CDR3: CASSLSLTVHTGELFF. The CDR3 DNA sequence: TGTGCCAGCAGTTTGAGTCTGACAGTCCACACCGGGGAGCTGTTTTTT.

This clonotype was seen at least ten times. This sequence joins TRBV7-2 and TRBJ1-4; perhaps TRBD1 as D (6 bases). Per the germline V gene, CDR1 is SGHTA and CDR2 is FQGNSA. This CDR3 contains 16 residues. The germline V and J ends were trimmed by 3 bases and 2 bases, with 13 bases remaining between them. The CDR3 loop reads CASSFDQGLTNEKLFF. CDR3 nucleotides: TGTGCCAGCAGCTTTGATCAGGGGTTGACTAATGAAAAACTGTTTTTT.

This clonotype was observed a few times. The genes are TRBV20-1 and TRBJ1-1; 9 positions match TRBD1. CDR3 length: 12 residues. CDR1 is DFQATT and CDR2 is SNEGSKA in the germline V gene (reference sequence). Unmatched junction bases numbered 3, after V lost 6 bases and J lost 4 bases. CDR3 coding DNA: TGCAGTGCCCAGACAGGGGGCACTGAAGCTTTCTTT. It specifies CSAQTGGTEAFF.

The chain links TRBV30 to TRBJ2-2; no clear D gene. Per the germline V gene, CDR1 is GTSNPN and CDR2 is SVGIG (reference sequence). The CDR3 sequence is 12 residues long. The V end was cut by 7 bases, the J end by 5 bases, with 11 bases between. The CDR3 here is CASYLRTGELFF. The CDR3 DNA reads TGTGCCTCATACTTGCGAACCGGGGAGCTGTTTTTT.

This clonotype has just a few counts. The chain combines TRBV24-1 with TRBJ2-2; D is unclear. Per germline, CDR1 KGHDR and CDR2 SFDVKD. Trimming took 2 bases from V and 6 from J, leaving 9 bases between them. The CDR3 covers 14 residues. DNA of the CDR3: TGTGCCACCAGTGATTCGAACGTTGCCGGGGAGCTGTTTTTT. Its protein product is CATSDSNVAGELFF.

This clonotype was detected a few times. The J gene is TRBJ1-2, the V gene TRBV7-8, with 7 nucleotides matching TRBD1. V was pared by 5 bases and J by 3 bases, with 6 bases of the junction left unmatched. Germline assignment: CDR1 SGHVS and CDR2 FQNEAQ. The CDR3 is made up of 14 amino acids. CDR3 residues: CASSRPGTDYGYTF. The CDR3 DNA reads as TGTGCCAGCAGCAGACCCGGGACAGACTATGGCTACACCTTC. The entire variable domain, with the rest obtained from reference TRBV7-8 and TRBJ1-2, is as follows: GAGVSQSPRYKVAKRGQDVALRCDPISGHVSLFWYQQALGQGPEFLTYFQNEAQLDKSGLPSDRFFAERPEGSVSTLKIQRTQQEDSAVYLCASSRPGTDYGYTFGSGTRLTVV.

This clonotype came up many times. The rearrangement links TRBV7-6 to TRBJ2-3; 10 positions match TRBD1. The CDR3 runs 14 residues. Losses at the gene ends were 4 bases for V and 6 bases for J; bases not matched to a gene: 4. Germline CDR1 reads SGHVS; CDR2 reads FNYEAQ. CDR3 region: CASSSGTGEDTQYF. CDR3 sequence (DNA): TGTGCCAGCAGCTCCGGGACAGGGGAGGATACGCAGTATTTT.

Points on this clonotype: Just one base apart from a much larger clone, this may be a read error. The chain uses TRBV6-8 and TRBJ1-1; D ambiguous. The CDR3 has 13 residues. Between the trimmed V and J ends, which lost 2 bases and 0 bases, there was a span of 4 bases. Germline V gene sequence: CDR1 MNHGY, CDR2 SAAAGT. CDR3 loop: CASSYKVNTEAFF. The CDR3 DNA reads TGTGCCAGCAGTTACAAGGTGAACACTGAAGCTTTCTTT.

As for this clonotype: A much larger clone lies one base from this, so it may be a read error. This rearrangement joins TRBV6-6 to TRBJ2-6; no reliable D call. V shed 1 base and J shed 1 base, with 14 bases lying between them. The germline gives CDR1 MNHNY, CDR2 SVGAGI (reference sequence). The length of the CDR3 is 18 residues. CDR3 sequence: CASSYYPAVESGANVLTF. CDR3 DNA: TGTGCCAGCAGTTACTACCCGGCGGTGGAGTCTGGGGCCAACGTCCTGACTTTC.

The gene calls are TRBV19 and TRBJ1-2; D is unclear. Trimming removed 4 bases from V and 6 bases from J, with 12 bases in between. From germline, CDR1 is LNHDA and CDR2 SQIVND (reference sequence). This CDR3 is built from 13 residues. CDR3 in amino acids: CASSRSFRDGYTF. CDR3 DNA sequence: TGTGCCAGTAGTAGGAGTTTTCGTGATGGCTACACCTTC.

This clonotype was counted between two and nine times. The V and J genes are TRBV28 and TRBJ1-5; D is ambiguous. Germline V gives CDR1 MDHEN, CDR2 SYDVKM. The germline V and J ends were trimmed by 5 bases and 6 bases, with 17 bases remaining between them. This CDR3 is 15 amino acids long. As DNA, the CDR3 is TGTGCCAGCAGTCCCGCGGCCGCTCGACTTCAGCCCCAGCATTTT. Translation: CASSPAAARLQPQHF.

Regarding this clonotype: A read error may be the cause here, since a much bigger clone is one base away. V usage is TRBV7-2 and J usage is TRBJ2-1; TRBD2 agrees at 14 bases. The germline V gene encodes CDR1 SGHTA and CDR2 FQGNSA. The CDR3 runs to 18 residues. CDR3 sequence: CSSSYGLAGGWSYNEQFF. In DNA, the CDR3 is TGTTCCAGCAGCTATGGACTAGCGGGGGGCTGGTCCTACAATGAGCAGTTCTTC.

The chain carries TRBV28 and TRBJ2-7; 7 bases are a match to TRBD1. In germline, CDR1 is MDHEN, CDR2 SYDVKM. CDR3 length: 15 residues. V lost 5 bases and J lost 5; bases outside the gene matches: 12. The CDR3 DNA reads TGTGCCAGCAGTCTAGGGACAGCCGAACCCAACGAGCAGTACGTC. The encoded protein is CASSLGTAEPNEQYV.

This clonotype was recorded many times. This chain joins TRBV7-8 and TRBJ2-1, with D possibly matching TRBD2 (6 bases). Germline CDR1 is SGHVS and CDR2 is FQNEAQ. CDR3 length: 19 residues. V lost 4 bases and J 3 bases, leaving 25 bases between the germline ends. The CDR3 spells CASSSSFQLGLNIYNEQFF. DNA of the CDR3: TGTGCCAGCAGCTCATCCTTCCAGTTGGGACTCAATATCTACAATGAGCAGTTCTTC.

This clonotype was picked up many times. The chain couples TRBV7-6 to TRBJ1-3; D unresolved. CDR1 is SGHVS, CDR2 FNYEAQ, per germline. The CDR3 spans 13 residues. The V gene lost 6 bases and the J gene lost 0 bases, with 6 bases spanning the gap. In DNA, the CDR3 is TGTGCCAGCAGATCGACCTCTGGAAACACCATATATTTT. It translates to CASRSTSGNTIYF.

In its sample, this clonotype was seen a few times. The V and J genes are TRBV7-9 and TRBJ2-3, with a tentative D call TRBD2 (7 bases). This CDR3 comprises 17 residues. The V end was cut by 6 bases, the J end by 0 bases, with 19 bases between. Germline-derived CDR1 and CDR2 are SEHNR and FQNEAQ (reference sequence). DNA for the CDR3: TGTGCCAGCAGTAACCCTTCGGGGGGCTTAAGCACAGATACGCAGTATTTT. Its protein product is CASSNPSGGLSTDTQYF.

This clonotype was counted ten times or more. The J gene is TRBJ2-5, the V gene TRBV7-9; TRBD1 matches at 7 bases. Looked up from germline, CDR1 is SEHNR and CDR2 is FQNEAQ (reference sequence). After removal of 5 bases from V and 1 base from J, the junction contained 13 bases not matched to a gene. The CDR3 contains 17 residues. The CDR3 region has the DNA TGTGCCAGCAGCCTCCGGTGGGGGACAGCCTTCCAAGAGACCCAGTACTTC. Protein sequence: CASSLRWGTAFQETQYF.

This clonotype has a count of ten or more. The chain couples TRBV7-2 to TRBJ2-3, with 9 bases identical to TRBD2. This CDR3 spans 15 amino acids. J lost 4 bases, V lost 6 bases, and 8 bases had no gene match. CDR1 is SGHTA and CDR2 is FQGNSA in the germline V gene. This CDR3 is CASSSGGLPPDTQYF. The CDR3 DNA reads TGTGCCAGCAGTAGCGGGGGCCTACCGCCAGATACGCAGTATTTT.

In the case of this clonotype: A much bigger clone sits one base away, suggesting this may be a read error. The chain links TRBV7-6 to TRBJ2-3, with 7 bases fitting TRBD1. The CDR3 covers 13 residues. CDR1 and CDR2 (germline): SGHVS, FNYEAQ. The CDR3: CASSPVGTDTRYF. For the CDR3, the DNA is TGTGCCAGCAGCCCCGTTGGGACAGATACGCGGTATTTT.

This clonotype has ten or more counts. The chain uses TRBV7-6 and TRBJ2-1, with D perhaps matching TRBD2 (5 bases). There are 15 residues in the CDR3. Germline lookup yields CDR1 SGHVS and CDR2 FNYEAQ. Trimming removed 3 bases at V and 0 bases at J, with 9 bases between. The CDR3 DNA reads TGTGCCAGCAGCTTCGGAGCGGACTCCTACAATGAGCAGTTCTTC. Its protein product is CASSFGADSYNEQFF.

The chain carries TRBV7-9 and TRBJ1-5; D is ambiguous. Trimming removed 5 bases at V and 2 bases at J, with 13 bases between. Germline assignment: CDR1 SEHNR and CDR2 FQNEAQ (reference sequence). This CDR3 has 15 residues. The CDR3 DNA reads TGTGCCAGCAGCCCGGGTCTCTACGGCAATCAGCCCCAGCATTTT. This translates into CASSPGLYGNQPQHF.

This clonotype has at least ten counts. V is TRBV7-9 and J is TRBJ2-1, with 11 bases fitting TRBD2. Per germline, CDR1 SEHNR and CDR2 FQNEAQ (reference sequence). The V segment lost 4 bases and the J segment 8 bases; nucleotides outside the gene matches: 10. The CDR3 totals 16 residues. The CDR3 sequence: CASSYIAGGPLDEQFF. In DNA, the CDR3 is TGTGCCAGCAGCTACATAGCGGGGGGGCCTTTGGATGAGCAGTTCTTC.

This clonotype was seen a handful of times. The CDR3 spells CASSRPSGYNEQFF. The CDR3, as DNA: TGCGCCAGCAGTCGTCCTAGCGGCTACAATGAGCAGTTCTTC. The chain couples TRBV5-1 to TRBJ2-1; 7 bases are shared with TRBD2. V shed 5 bases, J shed 3 bases, and the junction held 5 bases outside the gene matches. CDR1 SGHRS and CDR2 YFSETQ come from the germline V gene. There are 14 residues in the CDR3.

In this sample, this clonotype turned up a few times. The CDR3 loop reads CASSLRGPVIYEQYF. CDR3 coding DNA: TGTGCCAGCAGTTTAAGGGGACCGGTGATTTACGAGCAGTACTTC. This chain connects TRBV12-3 or TRBV12-4 to TRBJ2-7; perhaps D is TRBD1 or TRBD2 (5 bases each). V gave up 2 bases and J gave up 4 bases, with 15 bases separating them. This CDR3 region has 15 residues.

The rearrangement links TRBV5-6 to TRBJ2-2, with D tentatively TRBD2 (6 bases). The CDR3 is 17 amino acids. Germline V CDR1 and CDR2: SGHDT, YYEEEE. Trimming took off 3 bases at V and 5 bases at J, with 20 bases between the two ends. CDR3 sequence: CASSSTPGLWGTGELFF. CDR3 bases: TGTGCCAGCAGCTCTACTCCGGGACTCTGGGGGACCGGGGAGCTGTTTTTT.

The CDR3 DNA reads as TGTGCCACCAGTGATTTTTGGGATACCCCCTCGAACACCGGGGAGCTGTTTTTT. This encodes CATSDFWDTPSNTGELFF. V is TRBV24-1 and J is TRBJ2-2; the D is unclear. Germline V gene lookup returns CDR1 KGHDR and CDR2 SFDVKD. The length of the CDR3 is 18 residues. V lost 1 base, J lost 0 bases, and 14 bases lay in between.

In its sample, this clonotype was seen many times. The gene calls are TRBV7-6 and TRBJ1-2, with a tentative D call TRBD1 (5 bases). V was pared by 0 bases and J by 2 bases, with 7 bases between. The CDR3 is made up of 14 amino acids. CDR1 and CDR2 from the germline V gene are SGHVS and FNYEAQ. CDR3 DNA sequence: TGTGCCAGCAGCTTAGCAGGGGCCAACTATGGCTACACCTTC. This codes for CASSLAGANYGYTF.

V gene TRBV14 combines with J gene TRBJ2-1, with D perhaps being TRBD1 or TRBD2 (5 bases each). Germline-derived CDR1 and CDR2 are SGHDN and FVKESK. Trimming shortened V by 1 base and J by 5 bases, and 15 bases separated the two germline ends. This CDR3 is built from 16 residues. CDR3 in DNA: TGTGCCAGCAGCCAAGGTTGGTGGGGGAAGGACAATGAGCAGTTCTTC. The encoded protein is CASSQGWWGKDNEQFF. The full variable domain, completed using reference TRBV14 and TRBJ2-1, is EAGVTQFPSHSVIEKGQTVTLRCDPISGHDNLYWYRRVMGKEIKFLLHFVKESKQDESGMPNNRFLAERTGGTYSTLKVQPAELEDSGVYFCASSQGWWGKDNEQFFGPGTRLTVL.

The rearrangement uses TRBV7-9 and TRBJ1-1, with D uncertain. The germline V gene encodes CDR1 SEHNR and CDR2 FQNEAQ (reference sequence). CDR3 size: 14 residues. V lost 3 bases and J lost 3, with 11 bases in between. As DNA, the CDR3 is TGTGCCAGCAGCTTTGGGCTGATAGACACTGAAGCTTTCTTT. Translated, it gives CASSFGLIDTEAFF.